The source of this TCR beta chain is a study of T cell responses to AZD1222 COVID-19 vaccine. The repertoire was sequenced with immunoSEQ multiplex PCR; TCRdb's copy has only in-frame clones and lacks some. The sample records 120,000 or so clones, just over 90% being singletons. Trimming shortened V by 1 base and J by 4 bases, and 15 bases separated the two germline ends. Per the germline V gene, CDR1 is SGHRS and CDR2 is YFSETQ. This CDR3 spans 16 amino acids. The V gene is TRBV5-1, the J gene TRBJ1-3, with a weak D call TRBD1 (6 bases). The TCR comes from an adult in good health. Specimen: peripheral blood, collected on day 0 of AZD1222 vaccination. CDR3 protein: CASSLTGLSPGNTIYF. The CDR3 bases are TGCGCCAGCAGCTTGACAGGGCTAAGTCCCGGAAACACCATATATTTT.